The source of this T cell receptor beta chain is a study of cytomegalovirus exposure and HLA in healthy donors (dated by TCRdb to 2017 to 2019). Regarding the research as a whole: According to an earlier analysis of 587 of the donors, about 179 million T cells yielded 90 million to 140 million unique TCR beta sequences and 276 Gb of sequence data. An early release that covered several hundred HLA-typed donors contained 250 to 350 gigabases of sequencing data and 70 million to 100 million unique TCR sequences. Of the roughly 400 genotyped donors, about 80% fell in the genetic ancestry cluster associated with self-reported Caucasian donors. The study aimed to test whether cataloging public T cell receptors could reveal signatures of past pathogen exposure. Using immunosequencing, the study profiled T cell repertoires from about 620 subjects and related those repertoires to cytomegalovirus serostatus. A separate validation cohort of some 130 different subjects was used in addition to the 666-subject first cohort. To predict cytomegalovirus infection status, the study combined high-throughput TCR immunosequencing, statistical association of individual TCRs with disease status, and machine learning. In a later analysis, previously published TCR beta repertoires from hundreds of donors were re-analyzed and high-resolution HLA genotyping was added so that TCR occurrence patterns could be studied. Rather than drawing on any new phenotypic data, the later analysis identified candidate immune exposures from TCR beta sequences and the way those sequences occurred across donors. An earlier analysis of about 600 of the donors used high-throughput TCR beta sequencing to judge whether each TCR beta V gene segment behaved as functional or pseudogenic. Donor age, sex, ethnicity and CMV serostatus were compiled alongside the repertoire data. A later genetic analysis took genome-wide SNP genotypes for about 55% of the roughly 670 donors and used that subset as a discovery cohort. Every repertoire in the discovery cohort had been generated on one and the same sequencing platform. HLA typing covered class I and class II loci at four-digit resolution. The number of donors typed differed by locus, with about 629-640 for A, B, C, DRB1 and DQB1, roughly 520 for DQA1, over 600 for DPA1, and some 450 for DPB1. Several DR-DQ haplotypes were treated as single units for association and clustering because of strong linkage in the cohort. Across roughly 420 genotyped donors of the cohort, an average of approximately 240,000 unique TCR beta nucleotide sequences per donor were sequenced, and around 19% of those sequences were non-productive. Broader findings and caveats from the paper: CMV serostatus was the only immune exposure information available for the cohort. The cohort was sequenced for TCR beta chains only, and without alpha or paired-chain data the features that could be detected were limited. According to the authors, the approach could potentially be generalized to other disease states and immunological phenotypes. Because counts were too low, seventeen rarely observed V segments, including chromosome 9 orphons, were left out of the earlier analysis of about 500 of the donors. When HLA alleles, especially DR and DQ, strongly co-occurred, TCR associations were difficult to assign to individual alleles. A later analysis found that TCR association rates varied across HLA loci, with DRB1 alleles showing the most associated TCRs and HLA-C alleles the fewest. In a later analysis, 16,951 TCR beta sequences were associated with specific HLA alleles at a false discovery rate of 0.05. Because some donors lacked HLA typing at each locus, the association tests relied only on the typed subset. A few of the identified cytomegalovirus-associated TCR beta chains were confirmed in vitro to be specific for cytomegalovirus antigens. A further reported finding was that TCR beta sequences accurately predicted the HLA-A and HLA-B alleles for most subjects in the first cohort. In a later genetic analysis, fewer N-insertions in productive TCRs were reported among donors in an Asian-associated ancestry cluster than the approximately 710-donor mean. In a later analysis, HLA-associated TCR beta chains were found to be more clonally expanded and to have lower generation probabilities than equally common non-associated chains. Broadly in line with IMGT annotations, most TCR beta V segments showed up in productive rearrangements about 87% or about 30% of the time in an earlier analysis of approximately 640 of the donors. While some public TCRs were present in many individuals, most TCR sequences turned up only very rarely across donors. The sequencing pipeline was judged likely to have produced a cluster of highly shared sequence variants as a technical artifact. The classifier was reported to diagnose cytomegalovirus status with high specificity and sensitivity in both the original cohort and the validation cohort. The presence/absence analyses assumed that sequencing depth was roughly uniform across donors, and that assumption may not be true. A later analysis reported that several top co-occurrence clusters appeared linked to parvovirus B19, influenza, CMV and Epstein-Barr virus. Correlated functional status among segregating V segments might be attributable to linkage disequilibrium, but an unknown experimental factor could not be ruled out. The 87-base-pair reads could not distinguish some IMGT-functional V segments, including TRBV6-2 and TRBV6-3, so those segments were excluded. A later analysis found that most CMV-associated TCR beta chains appeared HLA-restricted, with HLA associations seemingly driven largely by CMV exposure. A total of 150 or so TCR beta chains were listed by the study as associated with cytomegalovirus. A later genetic analysis associated a missense DCLRE1C variant with V-gene and J-gene trimming of TCR beta chains, and an independent cohort replicated the association.

The cohort comprised fewer than 750 healthy bone marrow donors. Cohort members were all nominally healthy when sampled, although unrecorded immune exposures were likely present. The donor was CMV seropositive and was included in the group of 250 to 350 seropositive cohort members. Each donor provided a peripheral blood sample, and peripheral blood mononuclear cells were used for TCR beta sequencing. The Qiagen DNeasy Blood Extraction Kit was used to extract genomic DNA from the blood cell samples. Counted from cysteine to phenylalanine, this CDR3 has 15 amino acids. Only CDR3 DNA remains: 45 bases, in frame from the first base. Via the germline V gene, CDR1 is MGHRA and CDR2 YSYEKL. V loses 6 bases, J loses 3 bases, and the germline ends lie 17 bases apart. The library came from the immunoSEQ multiplex PCR assay. For the multiplex PCR, a mixture combining 60 forward primers for TCR Vbeta segments and 13 reverse primers for TCR Jbeta segments was used. A multiplex PCR assay on genomic DNA amplified the CDR3 region of rearranged TCR beta genes. On the Illumina HiSeq System, the amplified TCR beta libraries were sequenced as 87-base-pair reads. In the paper's pipeline: A later analysis tallied 75 million to 95 million unique TCR beta chains across the 610 or so repertoires, and about 12 million of those chains were shared by two or more donors. To remove PCR and sequencing errors, raw reads were error-corrected and collapsed into unique sequences using a nearest-neighbor algorithm that merged closely related sequences. To assign V, D and J gene segments, CDR3 sequences were aligned to IMGT reference sequences. Each retained sequence needed at least a six-nucleotide match to both a V gene segment and a J gene segment. Rearrangements were called productive when the CDR3 lacked stop codons and stayed in frame with V and J; all others were non-productive. CDR3 was defined according to IMGT convention as the region running from the second conserved V-encoded cysteine to the conserved J-encoded phenylalanine. The earlier analysis of some 580 of the donors excluded any sequence lacking an unambiguous match to a single V gene segment. In an earlier analysis of several hundred of the donors, V segments were called functional above 56.7% productive rearrangements and were called segregating when the between-donor standard deviation exceeded 5%. To diagnose cytomegalovirus status from the catalog of TCR beta chain sequences, a statistical classification framework was built. A later analysis assigned V and J genes by comparing TCR nucleotide sequences with IMGT/GENE-DB human TR gene sequences. A later analysis assigned CDR3 sequences and most-parsimonious VDJ recombination scenarios with the TCRdist pipeline. In a later analysis, each TCR beta chain was defined by its CDR3 amino acid sequence together with its V-gene family, and reads lacking a unique V-gene family were excluded. In a later analysis, approximately 590 highly shared, low-generation-probability nucleotide sequences were removed to address suspected cross-contamination and a sequencing artifact. In a later analysis, a clonal expansion index was calculated for each public chain from normalized within-repertoire ranks of inferred template counts. A later analysis computed generation probabilities with a VDJ recombination model fitted to out-of-frame rearrangements, and checked the results against IGoR. In a later analysis, hypergeometric tests were used to score TCR-TCR, TCR-HLA and TCR-CMV co-occurrence, with a repertoire-size bias correction applied to TCR pairs. A later analysis estimated false discovery rates by permuting HLA or CMV assignments 20 times. In a later analysis, co-occurring TCRs were grouped using DBSCAN, and TCRdist sequence similarity was added for clustering within HLA-allele-positive subsets. For co-occurrence clustering, repertoires with fewer than 30,000 or more than 120,000 public chains were excluded, along with a handful of repertoires with anomalous nucleotide sharing. Not all clones reach the TCRdb copy of this immuneACCESS table, which keeps in-frame sequences only. Checked studies attribute under half of the gap to unresolved V genes and leave the rest unexplained. The D gene and trimming were derived from the DNA, and the V and J assignments and clone size from that table. Counted in this sample were more than 80,000 clones; roughly 79% of them appeared once. The ten largest clones take up under 7% of the sample.

On this clone: Which antigen it targets is not known. No clone much larger than this one lies a single base away; base qualities are absent.

The receptor comes from a man between 18 and 35 years old in good health and CMV-seropositive. The rearrangement joined TRBV4-1 to TRBJ1-2, with an unclear D gene assignment. The specimen sequenced was PBMCs. This receptor carries the CDR3 CASRHRAGSDYGYTF. The DNA is as follows: TGCGCCAGCAGACATAGGGCGGGTTCGGACTATGGCTACACCTTC.